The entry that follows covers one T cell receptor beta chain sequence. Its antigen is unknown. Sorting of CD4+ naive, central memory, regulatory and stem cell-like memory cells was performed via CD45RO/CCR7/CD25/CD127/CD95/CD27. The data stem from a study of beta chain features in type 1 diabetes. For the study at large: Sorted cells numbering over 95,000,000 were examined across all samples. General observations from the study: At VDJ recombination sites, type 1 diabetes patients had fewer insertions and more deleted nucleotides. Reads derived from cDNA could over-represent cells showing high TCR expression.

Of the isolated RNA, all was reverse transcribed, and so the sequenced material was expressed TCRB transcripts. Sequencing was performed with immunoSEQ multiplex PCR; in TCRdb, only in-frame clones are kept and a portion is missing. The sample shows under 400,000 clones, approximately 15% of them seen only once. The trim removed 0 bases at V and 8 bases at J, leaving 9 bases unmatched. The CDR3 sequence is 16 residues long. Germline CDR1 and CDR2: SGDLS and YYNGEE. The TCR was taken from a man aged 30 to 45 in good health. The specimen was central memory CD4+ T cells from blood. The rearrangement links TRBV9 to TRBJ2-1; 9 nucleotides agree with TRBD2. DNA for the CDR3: TGTGCCAGCAGCGTAGTGTCTGGCGGGGGGGTCGATGAGCAGTTCTTC. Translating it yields CASSVVSGGGVDEQFF.